A selection of T cell receptor beta chains follows, all from one sample in a study of CD8 T cells in ankylosing spondylitis. MiXCR was run by TCRdb on the 5' RACE reads, yielding one entry per CDR3 protein. Of hundreds of thousands of distinct CDR3 sequences in the sample, 20% are singletons; the top ten hold around 7.8%. The sample comprised blood, either unsorted or a sorted T cell fraction (not recorded which). These TCRs come from a male donor with ankylosing spondylitis or in good health (not recorded which). Both conserved end residues are trimmed from each CDR3. Each record gives: V gene, J gene, D gene, CDR3 protein. D genes are given only for firm matches.

TRBV10-3	TRBJ2-1	TRBD2	AIREHGDMTSGRANNEQF
TRBV16	TRBJ1-6	-	ASSPNRPHNSPLH
TRBV20-1	TRBJ2-4	-	SASWLAKNIQY
TRBV5-6	TRBJ2-3	TRBD2	ASRTRGGSDTQY
TRBV6-1	TRBJ1-5	TRBD1	ASRSTGDQPQH
TRBV5-5	TRBJ1-5	TRBD1	ASSSPGQGDQPQH
TRBV27	TRBJ2-3	TRBD2	ASRLAGVNTDTQY
TRBV20-1	TRBJ2-5	TRBD2	SARLGLAETQY
TRBV18	TRBJ1-4	-	ASSPQQGSNEKLF
TRBV7-2	TRBJ2-1	TRBD2	ASSLSSGVYNEQF
TRBV20-1	TRBJ2-1	TRBD2	SANSGSWDNEQF
TRBV5-1	TRBJ2-2	-	ASSLGDVTGELF
TRBV19	TRBJ1-2	TRBD1	ASSGTGLQLWYGYT
TRBV10-3	TRBJ1-5	TRBD1	AISDRVGQPQH
TRBV5-1	TRBJ2-1	-	ASSLTLMSSYNEQF
TRBV29-1	TRBJ2-1	-	SVGGRGSYNEQF
TRBV12-3/TRBV12-4	TRBJ2-5	TRBD1	ASSLNRGLETQY
TRBV9	TRBJ2-4	-	ASSTTGAVKNIQY
TRBV6-6	TRBJ2-1	-	ASSYGVDEQF
TRBV24-1	TRBJ1-5	-	ATSDYNQPQH
TRBV5-1	TRBJ1-2	-	ASTLAGNYGYT
TRBV7-9	TRBJ2-1	-	ARSPYGAEQF
TRBV12-3/TRBV12-4	TRBJ1-1	-	ASSYRETEAF
TRBV2	TRBJ1-1	-	ASRQGSGNTEAF
TRBV5-6	TRBJ2-1	TRBD2	ASSSWTSGRENEQF